This is a list of T cell receptor beta chains from one sample in a study of blood T cell dynamics during melanoma immunotherapy. The assay was immunoSEQ multiplex PCR, and TCRdb's table has in-frame clones only and misses some. The sample carries roughly 30,000 clones, over 70% recorded once. The material sequenced was blood, taken from a patient treated with checkpoint blockade. Receptor source: a human donor with melanoma. Each CDR3 is given with its conserved first and last residue. Fields, in order: D gene, clone size, V gene, CDR3 length, J gene, CDR3 protein, CDR3 DNA. The D gene is left open where the match is weak. The size field is filled for only some rows; it gives once, few, many or a size class.

d_call: .; clone_size: .; v_call: TRBV25-1; cdr3_length: 16; j_call: TRBJ2-2; cdr3_aa: CASSALGLENTGELFF; cdr3_nt: TGTGCCAGCAGTGCGTTGGGGCTGGAGAACACCGGGGAGCTGTTTTTT
d_call: TRBD1; clone_size: .; v_call: TRBV7-9; cdr3_length: 17; j_call: TRBJ1-4; cdr3_aa: CASSSPSRGPTNEKLFF; cdr3_nt: TGTGCCAGCAGCTCGCCTAGTAGGGGGCCGACTAATGAAAAACTGTTTTTT
d_call: .; clone_size: .; v_call: TRBV5-1; cdr3_length: 12; j_call: TRBJ1-1; cdr3_aa: CASRADSEGAFF; cdr3_nt: TGCGCCAGCAGAGCCGACAGTGAAGGAGCTTTCTTT
d_call: .; clone_size: .; v_call: TRBV4-3; cdr3_length: 15; j_call: TRBJ1-6; cdr3_aa: CASSQVASRDSPLHF; cdr3_nt: TGCGCCAGCAGCCAAGTTGCCAGTCGCGATTCACCCCTCCACTTT
d_call: .; clone_size: .; v_call: TRBV7-8; cdr3_length: 15; j_call: TRBJ2-7; cdr3_aa: CASSPNPGVSYEQYF; cdr3_nt: TGTGCCAGCAGCCCCAACCCCGGCGTATCCTACGAGCAGTACTTC
d_call: TRBD1; clone_size: .; v_call: TRBV7-9; cdr3_length: 14; j_call: TRBJ1-2; cdr3_aa: CASRFTGGAVGYTF; cdr3_nt: TGTGCCAGCAGATTCACAGGGGGCGCGGTTGGCTACACCTTC
d_call: .; clone_size: .; v_call: TRBV5-1; cdr3_length: 13; j_call: TRBJ2-2; cdr3_aa: CASSPDSLRELFF; cdr3_nt: TGCGCCAGCAGCCCGGACAGTCTCCGGGAGCTGTTTTTT
d_call: TRBD2; clone_size: few; v_call: TRBV27; cdr3_length: 16; j_call: TRBJ2-2; cdr3_aa: CASSPEAGEGTGELFF; cdr3_nt: TGTGCCAGCAGCCCCGAAGCGGGAGAGGGCACCGGGGAGCTGTTTTTT
d_call: TRBD2; clone_size: .; v_call: TRBV6-5; cdr3_length: 16; j_call: TRBJ2-1; cdr3_aa: CASSYPRRGGSNEQFF; cdr3_nt: TGTGCCAGCAGTTACCCCCGGAGGGGAGGGTCCAATGAGCAGTTCTTC
d_call: .; clone_size: .; v_call: TRBV27; cdr3_length: 13; j_call: TRBJ2-1; cdr3_aa: CASSLTRAGEQFF; cdr3_nt: TGTGCCAGCAGTCTGACGAGGGCGGGTGAGCAGTTCTTC
d_call: TRBD1; clone_size: .; v_call: TRBV7-9; cdr3_length: 15; j_call: TRBJ1-2; cdr3_aa: CASSLAGTGRGGYTF; cdr3_nt: TGTGCCAGCAGCTTAGCAGGGACAGGGCGCGGTGGCTACACCTTC